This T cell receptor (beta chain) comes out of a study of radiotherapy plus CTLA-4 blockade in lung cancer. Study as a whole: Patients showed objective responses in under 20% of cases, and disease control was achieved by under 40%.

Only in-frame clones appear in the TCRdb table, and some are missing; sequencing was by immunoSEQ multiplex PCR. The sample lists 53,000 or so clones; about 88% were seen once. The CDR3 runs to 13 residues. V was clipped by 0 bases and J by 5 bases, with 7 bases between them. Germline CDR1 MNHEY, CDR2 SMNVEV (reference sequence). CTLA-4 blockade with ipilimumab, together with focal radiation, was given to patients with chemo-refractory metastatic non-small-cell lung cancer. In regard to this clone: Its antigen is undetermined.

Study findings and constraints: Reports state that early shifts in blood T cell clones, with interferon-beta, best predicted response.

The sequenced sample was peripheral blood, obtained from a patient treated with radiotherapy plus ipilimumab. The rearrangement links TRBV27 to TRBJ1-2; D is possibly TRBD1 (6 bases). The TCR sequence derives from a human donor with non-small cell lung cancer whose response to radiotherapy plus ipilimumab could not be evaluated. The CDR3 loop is CASSLSGAYGYTF. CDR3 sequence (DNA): TGTGCCAGCAGTTTATCGGGGGCATATGGCTACACCTTC.